This TCR beta chain comes out of a study of blood T cell repertoires in COVID-19. This CDR3 has 16 residues. V was pared by 0 bases and J by 1 base, with 8 bases between. The germline V gene has CDR1 SGHRS and CDR2 YFSETQ. Here immunoSEQ multiplex PCR was the method, and the copy in TCRdb shows in-frame clones only, minus some. The data show about 150,000 clones, roughly nine tenths seen once. This clone appeared once. This TCR was recovered from a woman aged 60-75 years with active COVID-19. The sample taken for sequencing was peripheral blood. The rearrangement uses TRBV5-1 and TRBJ2-6; D gene uncertain. CDR3 nucleotides: TGCGCCAGCAGCTTGGGACATCCTTCTGGGGCCAACGTCCTGACTTTC. Translating it yields CASSLGHPSGANVLTF.